The 9 T cell receptor beta chains presented below share a single source sample, sequenced in a study of T cell repertoires in ileal Crohn's disease (dated 2019 in TCRdb). The receptor library was made with the immunoSEQ multiplex PCR assay. TCRdb retrieved this table from immuneACCESS and kept in-frame rearrangements only. Not all clones are present; in checked studies, unresolved V genes account for under half, and no reason is known for the remainder. The sample contains 8,000 to 8,500 clones, over 75% of them found a single time. 6.5% to 9% of the sample lies in the top ten. The specimen was ileal tissue. The receptors originated from an adult with Crohn's disease.

The rearrangement links TRBV28 to TRBJ2-7; TRBD2 might be the D (6 bases). Trimming shortened V by 6 bases and J by 0 bases, and 12 bases separated the two germline ends. This CDR3 contains 14 residues. Looked up from germline, CDR1 is MDHEN and CDR2 is SYDVKM. The CDR3 coding sequence is TGTGCCAGCAGGCGGGGAACGAGCTCCTACGAGCAGTACTTC. The encoded protein is CASRRGTSSYEQYF.

The chain employs TRBV6-5 and TRBJ2-2; TRBD2 aligns across 7 bases. V lost 4 bases, J lost 4 bases, and 6 bases stayed unmatched. This CDR3 has 15 amino acids. CDR1 and CDR2 (germline): MNHEY, SVGAGI. In nucleotides, the CDR3 is TGTGCCAGCAGTTTTAGCGGGTCAATCACCGGGGAGCTGTTTTTT. Amino acids: CASSFSGSITGELFF.

The chain combines TRBV11-3 with TRBJ2-1, with TRBD2 as a possible D gene (5 bases). Trimming left V 0 bases short and J 0 bases short, with 6 bases between. CDR1 is SGHNT and CDR2 is YENEEA in the germline V gene. The CDR3 loop spans 15 amino acids. CDR3 DNA: TGTGCCAGCAGCTTAGAGGGGAGCTCCTACAATGAGCAGTTCTTC. Translated: CASSLEGSSYNEQFF.

The chain is built from TRBV5-5 and TRBJ2-7; possible D gene TRBD1, 6 bases. Trimming cost V 6 bases and J 3 bases, with 22 bases left between them. Germline CDR1 is SGHKS and CDR2 is YYEKEE (reference sequence). This CDR3 is 16 amino acids long. CDR3 sequence: CASTRDLGQGNYEQYF. The DNA of the CDR3 is TGTGCCAGCACCCGAGACCTGGGGCAGGGGAACTACGAGCAGTACTTC. The entire variable domain, with the rest obtained from reference TRBV5-5 and TRBJ2-7, is as follows: DAGVTQSPTHLIKTRGQQVTLRCSPISGHKSVSWYQQVLGQGPQFIFQYYEKEERGRGNFPDRFSARQFPNYSSELNVNALLLGDSALYLCASTRDLGQGNYEQYFGPGTRLTVT.

The chain uses TRBV21-1 and TRBJ2-1; no check of the table's D call, TRBD2, against the DNA was made. TRBV21-1 is described as a pseudogene. The length of the CDR3 is 17 residues. The DNA of the CDR3 is TGTGCCAGCAGCACCCGGGGAGAACGCCGAGCCTACAATGAGCAGTTCTTC. It specifies CASSTRGERRAYNEQFF.

The chain links TRBV7-9 to TRBJ2-7; 12 bases are shared with TRBD2. This CDR3 has 16 amino acids. Germline values: CDR1 SEHNR, CDR2 FQNEAQ (reference sequence). Trimming at V came to 5 bases and at J to 0 bases, leaving 5 bases not matched to a gene. CDR3 in DNA: TGTGCCAGCAGCACCCTACTAGCGGGGGGCTCCTACGAGCAGTACTTC. This gives the protein CASSTLLAGGSYEQYF. Full variable domain (remainder filled in from reference TRBV7-9 and TRBJ2-7): DTGVSQNPRHKITKRGQNVTFRCDPISEHNRLYWYRQTLGQGPEFLTYFQNEAQLEKSRLLSDRFSAERPKGSFSTLEIQRTEQGDSAMYLCASSTLLAGGSYEQYFGPGTRLTVT.

This clone has just a few counts. The chain links TRBV14 to TRBJ2-2; tentatively, D is TRBD1 (5 bases). This CDR3 contains 15 residues. Germline values: CDR1 SGHDN, CDR2 FVKESK. Trimming took 4 bases from V and 3 from J, leaving 12 bases between them. CDR3 bases: TGTGCCAGCAGCCCTACAGGACGGCACACCGGGGAGCTGTTTTTT. Translated, it gives CASSPTGRHTGELFF. The full variable domain, completed using reference TRBV14 and TRBJ2-2, is EAGVTQFPSHSVIEKGQTVTLRCDPISGHDNLYWYRRVMGKEIKFLLHFVKESKQDESGMPNNRFLAERTGGTYSTLKVQPAELEDSGVYFCASSPTGRHTGELFFGEGSRLTVL.

The chain recombines TRBV4-2 with TRBJ2-3, with D possibly TRBD2 on 6 matching bases. The ends were cut back, 1 base at V and 1 base at J, with 12 bases in the middle. Germline V gives CDR1 LGHNA, CDR2 YNFKEQ. CDR3 length: 16 residues. The CDR3 nucleotides read TGTGCCAGCAGCCAAGCCGGGACTGGTGGCACAGATACGCAGTATTTT. Its translation is CASSQAGTGGTDTQYF.

This chain links TRBV2 with TRBJ2-7; 7 nucleotides match TRBD1. Germline lookup yields CDR1 SNHLY and CDR2 FYNNEI. This CDR3 has 15 amino acids. The V gene end was trimmed by 5 bases and the J gene end by 0 bases; junction bases not matched to a gene: 7. The CDR3, as DNA: TGTGCCAGCAGTTACAGGGGTCGCAGCTCCTACGAGCAGTACTTC. Translation gives CASSYRGRSSYEQYF.